This TCR beta chain was retrieved from a study of OX40 agonist ivuxolimab in advanced cancers. Study background: Patients took ivuxolimab, an agonistic anti-OX40 (CD134) antibody. A history of anti-PD-1, anti-PD-L1 or anti-CTLA-4 therapy was acceptable, and approximately 39% had some.

TCRdb keeps only in-frame clones here, not all; method: immunoSEQ multiplex PCR. The repertoire holds under 85,000 clones, 85% to 95% seen once, with approximately 0.7% in the top ten. The J segment lost 1 base and the V segment lost 2 bases, leaving 4 bases of the junction unmatched. Germline assignment: CDR1 GTSNPN and CDR2 SVGIG (reference sequence). This CDR3 has 14 amino acids. The sample here was CD4+ or CD8+ T cells sorted from blood, taken in a trial of the OX40 agonist ivuxolimab. This chain links TRBV30 with TRBJ1-1; 7 bases are shared with TRBD1. The TCR comes from an adult with an advanced solid tumor such as melanoma, head and neck, liver or kidney cancer. CDR3 loop: CAWSTPGGNTEAFF. CDR3 bases: TGTGCCTGGAGTACCCCAGGGGGGAACACTGAAGCTTTCTTT.